Sequencing of this TCR beta chain was carried out in a study of shared clonotypes between healthy human individuals. As for the study in general: Ranging from 18 to 49 in age, donors were a couple of women and three men.

Repertoires were generated with immunoSEQ multiplex PCR, while TCRdb's copy carries only in-frame clones and drops some. The data contain roughly 2.1 million clones, approximately 94% of them seen just once; the ten biggest clones take up about 1.5%. A remark on this clone: The antigen is unknown.

Points from the study as a whole: It was the non-shared clonotypes that had lower generation probabilities than clonotypes shared by all four donors. With a few donors compared, about 5% of naive CD4 clonotypes were shared.

Naive CD8 populations comprised CD45RO-negative cells positively selected for CCR7, excluding terminally differentiated effector memory CD45RA+ cells. This clonotype was sampled from a young man in good health. Some clones in this sample may be carry-over from other donors' samples. Sequencing was performed on naive CD8+ T cells from PBMCs.

The CDR3 loop reads CASSQTDPYNEQFF. The CDR3 DNA follows: TGTGCCAGCAGCCAAACAGACCCCTACAATGAGCAGTTCTTC. The chain is built from TRBV6-6 and TRBJ2-1; D call uncertain. V shed 6 bases and J shed 2 bases, with 11 bases lying between them. Germline V gives CDR1 MNHNY, CDR2 SVGAGI (reference sequence). The CDR3 runs 14 residues.